The T cell receptor beta chain described here comes from a study of spatial heterogeneity in lung cancer. Indicated time point: sample taken at primary tumor resection. Samples came from some 73 TRACERx patients with untreated early-stage lung cancer. Using its own MiXCR run on the 5' RACE reads, TCRdb lists one record per CDR3 protein. The sample contains over 50,000 distinct CDR3 sequences, under 7.5% of which appear only once. CDR1 is SEHNR and CDR2 is FQNEAQ in the germline V gene (reference sequence). The CDR3 has 13 residues. V gave up 1 base and J gave up 1 base, with 2 bases separating them. This clonotype was seen at least ten times.

The sequenced sample was PBMCs, obtained at surgery. This rearrangement joins TRBV7-9 to TRBJ2-1, with unresolved D. The clonotype comes from a female donor with early-stage non-small cell lung cancer. Written as DNA, the CDR3 is TGTGCCAGCAGCTTAGTATCCTACAATGAGCAGTTCTTC. Its protein product is CASSLVSYNEQFF.